The T cell receptor (beta chain) described here comes from a study of naive and memory T cell subsets. Germline assignment: CDR1 GTSNPN and CDR2 SVGIG (reference sequence). V was shortened by 2 bases and J by 4 bases, with 10 bases between the two germline ends. The CDR3 extends over 13 amino acids. The beta constant-region primer was an equimolar mix of two oligonucleotides covering TRBC1 and TRBC2. Nested alpha and beta constant-region primers with the SP2 primer drove four PCR rounds on ligated cDNA. TCRdb redid the calling of the UMI-ligation and nested PCR reads with MiXCR, one entry per CDR3 protein. The sample has 100,000 to 150,000 distinct CDR3 sequences, 36% seen once; the top ten hold around 0.92%. Cells stained for CD3, CD4, CD8, CD45RA and CD27 were sorted into four subsets. Study results and limitations: RNA-based TCR counts may shift with T cell activation and differentiation. In naive cells, over 85% of TCR sequences were seen only once. In CD4 and CD8 cells, diversity dropped from naive through EMRA.

To note about this clonotype: The antigen remains undetermined.

The source material was central memory CD4+ T cells from blood. The chain employs TRBV30 and TRBJ2-3, with a possible D match to TRBD2 (6 bases). This receptor was identified in a human donor in good health. CDR3 nucleotides: TGTGCCTGGAGTTTCGGGAGTGCAGATACGCAGTATTTT. Protein: CAWSFGSADTQYF.